These 2 T cell receptor beta chains share one sample of origin, sequenced in a study of blood T cell repertoires in COVID-19. Repertoires were generated with immunoSEQ multiplex PCR, while TCRdb's copy carries only in-frame clones and drops some. The sample lists about 320,000 clones, 86% occurring once. What was sequenced was PBMCs or T cells enriched from blood (not recorded which). These receptors originate from a woman aged 18-30 years who had recovered from COVID-19.

This sequence joins TRBV21-1 and TRBJ2-1; the table gives TRBD1 as D, unverified against the DNA. TRBV21-1 is recorded as a pseudogene. This CDR3 contains 14 residues. The CDR3 reads CASSGQLYYNEQFF. The CDR3 region has the DNA TGTGCCAGCAGTGGACAGCTTTACTACAATGAGCAGTTCTTC.

This sequence joins TRBV5-1 and TRBJ1-1; unclear D gene. CDR3 length: 17 amino acids. CDR1 is SGHRS, CDR2 YFSETQ, per germline. The ends were cut back, 0 bases at V and 1 base at J, with 16 bases in the middle. The CDR3: CASSLGRQTFSNTEAFF. CDR3 in DNA: TGCGCCAGCAGCTTGGGGCGCCAGACTTTTTCGAACACTGAAGCTTTCTTT.